This record looks at one T cell receptor (beta chain) sequence and its context. Its antigen remains unidentified. Germline lookup yields CDR1 SGHTA and CDR2 FQGTGA. V lost 7 bases and J lost 1, with 13 bases in between. The CDR3 is made up of 14 amino acids. This sample is drawn from a study of cytomegalovirus exposure and HLA in healthy donors. Study information: In an earlier analysis, 95 million to 140 million unique TCR beta sequences were found from some 170 million T cells. Study results and limitations: A later analysis found common viral pathogens apparently linked to several of the most significant clusters. Among the CMV-associated chains, a few were confirmed in vitro as specific for CMV antigens. TRBV6-2, TRBV6-3 and other indistinguishable V segments were excluded.

The PCR had 60 Vbeta and 13 Jbeta primers. The data were produced by immunoSEQ multiplex PCR, yet TCRdb's version contains in-frame clones alone and is incomplete. This sample's table reports about 130,000 clones. The V gene is TRBV7-3, the J gene TRBJ1-1; D gene unclear. This TCR derives from a woman between 40 and 55 years old in good health and CMV-seropositive. The material sequenced was PBMCs. Here the CDR3 reads CASTYGPGNTEAFF. The CDR3 DNA sequence: TGTGCCAGCACCTACGGTCCGGGGAACACTGAAGCTTTCTTT.